This T cell receptor (beta chain) was captured in a study of shared clonotypes between healthy human individuals. Notes on the study in general: Only blood was sampled; tissue repertoires likely differ.

In germline, CDR1 is SGHTA, CDR2 FQGNSA. CDR3 length equals 16 residues. The V and J ends lost 4 bases and 4 bases, in that order; junction bases with no gene match: 10. The protocol was immunoSEQ multiplex PCR, while the TCRdb copy is restricted to in-frame clones and leaves out a portion. The repertoire holds 2 million to 2.5 million clones, with over 85% as singletons. A word on this clone: Its antigen is unknown.

The sequence was collected from a man aged 18 to 30 in good health. Some clones in this sample may be carry-over from other donors' samples. Specimen: naive CD4+ T cells from PBMCs. The sample's subset: CD45RA+ positively selected. The gene calls are TRBV7-2 and TRBJ2-5; TRBD2 aligns across 9 bases. The CDR3, as DNA: TGTGCCAGCAGCTCCGAAGCGGGAGGTCGCGGAGAGACCCAGTACTTC. Translation: CASSSEAGGRGETQYF.